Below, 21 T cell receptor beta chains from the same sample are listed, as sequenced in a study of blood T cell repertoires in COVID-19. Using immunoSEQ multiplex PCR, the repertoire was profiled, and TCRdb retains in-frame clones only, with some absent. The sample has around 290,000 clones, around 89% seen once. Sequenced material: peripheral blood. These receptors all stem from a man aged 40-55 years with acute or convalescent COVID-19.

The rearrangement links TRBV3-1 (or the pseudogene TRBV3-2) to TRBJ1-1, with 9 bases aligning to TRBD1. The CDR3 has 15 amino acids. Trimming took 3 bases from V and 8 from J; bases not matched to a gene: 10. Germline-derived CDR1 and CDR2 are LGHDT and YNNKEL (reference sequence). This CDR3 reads CASSHPGGQGPEAFF. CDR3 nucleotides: TGTGCCAGCAGCCACCCTGGGGGACAGGGCCCCGAAGCTTTCTTT.

CDR3 coding DNA: TGTGCCAGCAGTGACAGGGTTATCTACGAGCAGTACTTC. Translation gives CASSDRVIYEQYF. The chain links TRBV6-1 to TRBJ2-7; maybe TRBD1 (5 bases). The CDR3 length is 13 residues. The ends were cut back, 3 bases at V and 3 bases at J, with 9 bases in the middle. Germline CDR1 and CDR2: MNHNS and SASEGT.

In DNA form, the CDR3 reads TGCGCCAGCAGTCAACCCAAGCAACGGAGGGTAGGGGACACTGAAGCTTTCTTT. It encodes CASSQPKQRRVGDTEAFF. The V gene is TRBV23-1, the J gene TRBJ1-1, with D maybe TRBD1 (5 bases). TRBV23-1 is given ORF status, its function remaining uncertain. V lost 2 bases and J 3 bases, leaving 22 bases between the germline ends. This CDR3 has 18 residues.

The CDR3 sequence is CASVLGQSNEQFF. In DNA form, the CDR3 reads TGTGCTAGTGTTCTCGGACAGAGCAATGAGCAGTTCTTC. The chain recombines TRBV12-5 with TRBJ2-1; D is possibly TRBD1 (6 bases). The CDR3 has 13 amino acids. The germline V gene encodes CDR1 LGHNT and CDR2 FRNRAP. V dropped 7 bases and J dropped 6 bases, with 13 bases sitting between them.

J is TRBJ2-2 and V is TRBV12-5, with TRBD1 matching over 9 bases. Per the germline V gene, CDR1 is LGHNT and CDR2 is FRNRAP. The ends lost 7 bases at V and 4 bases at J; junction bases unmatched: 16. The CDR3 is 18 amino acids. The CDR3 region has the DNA TGTGCTAGTGCCACGGGACAGGGAGGAATCGAGGTCACCGGGGAGCTGTTTTTT. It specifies CASATGQGGIEVTGELFF.

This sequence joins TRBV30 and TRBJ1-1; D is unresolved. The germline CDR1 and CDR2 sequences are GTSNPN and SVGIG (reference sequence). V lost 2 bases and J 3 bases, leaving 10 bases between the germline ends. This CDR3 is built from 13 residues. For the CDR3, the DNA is TGTGCCTGGAGTCAAACAGCCTACACTGAAGCTTTCTTT. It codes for CAWSQTAYTEAFF.

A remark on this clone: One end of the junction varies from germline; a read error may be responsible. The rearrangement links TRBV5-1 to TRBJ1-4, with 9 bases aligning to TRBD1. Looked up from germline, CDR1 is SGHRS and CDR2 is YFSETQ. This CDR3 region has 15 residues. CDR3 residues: CASSSMPGQGEKLLF. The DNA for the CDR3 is TGCGCCAGCAGCTCTATGCCGGGACAGGGTGAAAAACTGCTTTTT.

The CDR3 DNA is TGTGCCAGCAGCGGCCAGGGGGGCTCCTACAATGAGCAGTTCTTC. Translated: CASSGQGGSYNEQFF. The chain employs TRBV9 and TRBJ2-1; tentatively, D is TRBD1 (7 bases). In germline, CDR1 is SGDLS, CDR2 YYNGEE. Trimming removed 3 bases from V and 0 bases from J, with 10 bases in between. The CDR3 runs 15 residues.

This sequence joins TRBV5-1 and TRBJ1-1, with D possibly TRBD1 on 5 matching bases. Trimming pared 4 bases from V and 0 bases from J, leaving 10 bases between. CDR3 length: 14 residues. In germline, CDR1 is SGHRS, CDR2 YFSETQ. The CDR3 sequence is CASSAGLVNTEAFF. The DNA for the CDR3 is TGCGCCAGCAGCGCGGGACTAGTGAACACTGAAGCTTTCTTT.

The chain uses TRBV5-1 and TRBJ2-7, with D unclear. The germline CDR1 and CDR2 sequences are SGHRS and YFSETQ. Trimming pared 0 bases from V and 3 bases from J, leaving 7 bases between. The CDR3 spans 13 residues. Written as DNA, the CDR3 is TGCGCCAGCAGCTTGGAGCCAATCTACGAGCAGTACTTC. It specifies CASSLEPIYEQYF.

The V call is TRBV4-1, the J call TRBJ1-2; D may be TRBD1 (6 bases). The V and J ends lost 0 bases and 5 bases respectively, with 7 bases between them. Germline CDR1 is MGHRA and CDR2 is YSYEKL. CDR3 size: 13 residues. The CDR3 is CASSQDQGYGYTF. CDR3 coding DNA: TGCGCCAGCAGCCAAGATCAGGGGTATGGCTACACCTTC.

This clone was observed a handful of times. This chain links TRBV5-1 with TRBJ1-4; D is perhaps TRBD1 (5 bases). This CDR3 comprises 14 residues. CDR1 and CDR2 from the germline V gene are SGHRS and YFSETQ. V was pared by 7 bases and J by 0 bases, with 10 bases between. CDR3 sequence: CASSSTATNEKLFF. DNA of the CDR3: TGCGCCAGCTCCTCGACAGCAACTAATGAAAAACTGTTTTTT.

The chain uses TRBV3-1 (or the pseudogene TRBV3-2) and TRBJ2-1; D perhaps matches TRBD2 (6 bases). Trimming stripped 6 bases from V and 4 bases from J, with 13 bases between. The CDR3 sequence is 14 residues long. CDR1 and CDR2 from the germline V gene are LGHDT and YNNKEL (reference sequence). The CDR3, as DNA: TGTGCCAGCAGTCGCGGGACTTTTTACAATGAGCAGTTCTTC. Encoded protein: CASSRGTFYNEQFF.

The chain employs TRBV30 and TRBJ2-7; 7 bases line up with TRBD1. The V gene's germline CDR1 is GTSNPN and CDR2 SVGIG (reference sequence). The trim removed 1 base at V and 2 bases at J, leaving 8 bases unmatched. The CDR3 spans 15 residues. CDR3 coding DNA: TGTGCCTGGAGTGGTACCGGGACAGTCCCCTACGAGCAGTACTTC. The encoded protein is CAWSGTGTVPYEQYF.

The CDR3 nucleotides are TGTGCCAGCAGTTTAATCGGACAGGGCCATAGCTACACCTTC. This translates into CASSLIGQGHSYTF. The chain recombines TRBV27 with TRBJ1-2; TRBD1 agrees at 8 bases. The CDR3 runs 14 residues. Trimming cost V 2 bases and J 9 bases; bases outside gene matches: 8. Germline loops: CDR1 MNHEY, CDR2 SMNVEV (reference sequence).

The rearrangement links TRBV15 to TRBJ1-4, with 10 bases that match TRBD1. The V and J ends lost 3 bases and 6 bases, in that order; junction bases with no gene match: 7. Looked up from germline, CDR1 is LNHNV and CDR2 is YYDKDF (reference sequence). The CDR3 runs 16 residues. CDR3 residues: CATSRARQGAYEKLFF. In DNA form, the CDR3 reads TGTGCCACCAGCAGGGCTCGACAGGGGGCTTATGAAAAACTGTTTTTT.

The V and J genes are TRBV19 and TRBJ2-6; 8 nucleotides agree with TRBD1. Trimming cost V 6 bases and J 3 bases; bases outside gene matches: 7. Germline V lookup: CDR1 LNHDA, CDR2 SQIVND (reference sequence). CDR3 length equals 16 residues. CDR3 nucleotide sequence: TGTGCCAGTAGCAGACAGGGGTCGGGTGGGGCCAACGTCCTGACTTTC. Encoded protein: CASSRQGSGGANVLTF.

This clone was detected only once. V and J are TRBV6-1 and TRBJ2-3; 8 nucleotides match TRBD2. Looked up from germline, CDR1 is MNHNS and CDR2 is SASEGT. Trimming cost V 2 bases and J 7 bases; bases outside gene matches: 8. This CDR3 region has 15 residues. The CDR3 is CASSENLQRGYTQYF. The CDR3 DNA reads TGTGCCAGCAGTGAAAATCTCCAGCGGGGGTATACGCAGTATTTT.

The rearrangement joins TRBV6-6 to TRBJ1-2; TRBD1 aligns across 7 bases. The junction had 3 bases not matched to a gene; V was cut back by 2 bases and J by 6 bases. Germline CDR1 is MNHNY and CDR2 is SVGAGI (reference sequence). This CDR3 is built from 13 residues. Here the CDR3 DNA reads TGTGCCAGCAGTTACCTGACAGGGAATGGCTACACCTTC. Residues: CASSYLTGNGYTF.

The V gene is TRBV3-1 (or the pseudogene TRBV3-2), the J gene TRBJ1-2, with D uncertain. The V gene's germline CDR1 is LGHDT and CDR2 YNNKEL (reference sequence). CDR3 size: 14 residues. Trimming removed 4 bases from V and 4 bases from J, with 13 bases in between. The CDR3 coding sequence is TGTGCCAGCAGCCCTACTGGACTATCCTATGGCTACACCTTC. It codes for CASSPTGLSYGYTF.

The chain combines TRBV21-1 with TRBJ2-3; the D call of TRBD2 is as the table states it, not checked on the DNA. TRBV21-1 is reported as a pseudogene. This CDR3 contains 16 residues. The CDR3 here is CASSSPSGEATDTQYF. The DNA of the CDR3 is TGTGCCAGCAGCTCCCCTAGCGGGGAGGCCACAGATACGCAGTATTTT.